This T cell receptor beta chain is from a study of T cell responses to AZD1222 COVID-19 vaccine. Study results and limitations: The breadth and depth of Spike-specific TCRs increased once two AZD1222 doses had been given. There were repertoire samples only from the period after the peak T cell response. Seropositive at baseline were only a handful of AZD1222 recipients.

Only in-frame clones appear in the TCRdb table, and some are missing; sequencing was by immunoSEQ multiplex PCR. The data show approximately 190,000 clones, with 90% to 95% seen just once and roughly 9.8% held by the top ten. The germline V gene has CDR1 MNHEY and CDR2 SVGAGI. V shed 6 bases, J shed 10 bases, and the junction held 9 bases outside the gene matches. The CDR3 consists of 14 residues. Turning to this clone: What it binds is unknown.

Source: peripheral blood, taken on day 0 of AZD1222 vaccination. The gene calls are TRBV6-5 and TRBJ1-6; 7 nucleotides agree with TRBD1. This clonotype originated in an adult in good health. CDR3 in amino acids: CASRLGQASSPLHF. CDR3 coding DNA: TGTGCCAGCAGACTCGGACAGGCGAGCTCACCCCTCCACTTT.